This TCR beta chain was sequenced during a study of T cell repertoires in cytomegalovirus infection. Trimming pared 2 bases from V and 5 bases from J, leaving 13 bases between. Germline V gene data show CDR1 as SGHRS and CDR2 as YFSETQ. This CDR3 region has 14 residues. TCRdb itself ran the reads through MiXCR, one entry per CDR3 protein. Of roughly 500,000 distinct CDR3 sequences in the sample, 16% were seen once. The sequenced sample consisted of CD8+ T cells from PBMCs. The TCR comes from a human donor in good health (CMV status not recorded). Some clones in this sample may be carry-over from other donors' samples. The chain links TRBV5-1 to TRBJ1-2; TRBD1 might be the D (5 bases). This CDR3 is CASSFAGTSYGYTF. The CDR3 nucleotides are TGCGCCAGCAGCTTCGCCGGGACGTCGTATGGCTACACCTTC. Together with reference TRBV5-1 and TRBJ1-2, the CDR3 gives the full variable domain: KAGVTQTPRYLIKTRGQQVTLSCSPISGHRSVSWYQQTPGQGLQFLFEYFSETQRNKGNFPGRFSGRQFSNSRSEMNVSTLELGDSALYLCASSFAGTSYGYTFGSGTRLTVV.